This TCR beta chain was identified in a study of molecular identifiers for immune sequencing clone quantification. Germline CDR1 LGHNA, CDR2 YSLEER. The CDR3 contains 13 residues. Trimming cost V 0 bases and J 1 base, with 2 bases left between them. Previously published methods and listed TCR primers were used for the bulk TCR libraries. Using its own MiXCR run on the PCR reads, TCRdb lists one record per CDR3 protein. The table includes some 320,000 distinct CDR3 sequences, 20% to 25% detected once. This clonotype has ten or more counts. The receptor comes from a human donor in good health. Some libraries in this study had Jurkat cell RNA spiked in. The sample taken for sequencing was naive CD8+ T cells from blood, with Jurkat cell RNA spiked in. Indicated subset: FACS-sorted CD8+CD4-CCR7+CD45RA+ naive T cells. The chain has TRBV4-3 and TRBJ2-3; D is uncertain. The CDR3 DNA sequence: TGCGCCAGCAGCCAAGACCGCACAGATACGCAGTATTTT. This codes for CASSQDRTDTQYF.